This T cell receptor beta chain derives from a study of identical twins. This clonotype was counted ten times or more. Its matching antigen is unknown. Germline CDR1 and CDR2: SGHAT and FQNNGV. The V and J ends lost 2 bases and 8 bases, in that order; junction bases with no gene match: 8. This CDR3 has 15 amino acids. TCRdb reprocessed the 5' RACE reads via MiXCR and lists one record per CDR3 protein. The sample consists of 420,000 or so distinct CDR3 sequences, roughly 18% of them appearing once. Study observations and caveats: Modelling approaches yielded underestimates of out-of-frame TCR alpha sharing between monozygotic twins. The authors noted that invariant MAIT and iNKT cells could partly confound zero-insertion analyses.

The material sequenced was naive T cells sorted from blood. The TCR sequence derives from a man in his fifties in good health. The chain links TRBV11-2 to TRBJ2-1, with 8 bases that match TRBD2. This CDR3 reads CASSLISGNIHEQFF. Here the CDR3 DNA reads TGTGCCAGCAGCTTAATTAGCGGGAACATCCATGAGCAGTTCTTC. The whole variable domain, filled in from reference TRBV11-2 and TRBJ2-1, reads EAGVAQSPRYKIIEKRQSVAFWCNPISGHATLYWYQQILGQGPKLLIQFQNNGVVDDSQLPKDRFSAERLKGVDSTLKIQPAKLEDSAVYLCASSLISGNIHEQFFGPGTRLTVL.